The entry that follows covers one T cell receptor beta chain sequence. The sample originates from a study of Graves' ophthalmopathy and Graves' hyperthyroidism. The length of the CDR3 is 16 residues. The ends lost 2 bases at V and 4 bases at J; junction bases unmatched: 11. CDR1 and CDR2 (germline): SGHRS, YFSETQ. Amplification of the TCR beta CDR3 regions used RNA transcripts (as template). An opening RT-PCR round employed HTBI primers and preceded a second-round multiplex PCR. TCRdb recomputed calls from the multiplex PCR reads with MiXCR, one row per CDR3 protein. The table records 200,000 to 300,000 distinct CDR3 sequences, around 45% of them present only once. It was from over 8.5 ml of fresh peripheral blood that the PBMCs came.

The chain links TRBV5-1 to TRBJ2-5, with TRBD2 matching over 7 bases. The clonotype comes from an adult man with Graves' ophthalmopathy. Sequences were obtained from peripheral blood. The CDR3 DNA reads as TGCGCCAGCAGCTTCACCGGCAGGGAGGGCGCAGAGACCCAGTACTTC. Translation gives CASSFTGREGAETQYF.